The 2 T cell receptor beta chains presented below share a single source sample, sequenced in a study of CD8 T cells in ankylosing spondylitis (dated by TCRdb to the late 2010s). The paper as a whole reports these results and caveats: Blood from ankylosing spondylitis patients appeared to be characterized by a TCR beta motif made up of seven or eight highly homologous amino acid variants.

The library was prepared using 5' RACE. The listed sequencing device is Illumina HiSeq 2500. Using fastp trimming at Q25 and MiXCR clonotype assembly, TCRdb reanalyzed the public sequencing data and kept in-frame beta chains. Every distinct CDR3 protein forms one entry, paired with its most common genes and DNA. The sample contains 220,000 or so distinct CDR3 sequences, approximately 20% of them found a single time. The ten largest clones take up about two fifths of the sample. No antigens are known for them. Sequenced: blood, either unsorted or a sorted T cell fraction (not recorded which). The receptors were sampled from a male donor with ankylosing spondylitis.

The chain combines TRBV27 with TRBJ2-5, with TRBD2 identical over 9 bases. CDR3 size: 15 residues. V lost 4 bases, J lost 5 bases, and 8 bases stayed unmatched. Germline CDR1 is MNHEY and CDR2 is SMNVEV (reference sequence). The CDR3 is CASSWSSGVGETQYF. The CDR3 coding sequence is TGTGCCAGCAGTTGGTCTAGCGGGGTGGGTGAGACCCAGTACTTC.

This clonotype was seen only once. The chain uses TRBV9 and TRBJ2-7, with D uncertain. V lost 0 bases to trimming and J lost 6 bases, with 4 bases between them. Germline lookup yields CDR1 SGDLS and CDR2 YYNGEE. This CDR3 contains 11 residues. The CDR3 protein is CASSVDGEQYF. For the CDR3, the DNA is TGTGCCAGCAGCGTAGATGGCGAGCAGTACTTC.